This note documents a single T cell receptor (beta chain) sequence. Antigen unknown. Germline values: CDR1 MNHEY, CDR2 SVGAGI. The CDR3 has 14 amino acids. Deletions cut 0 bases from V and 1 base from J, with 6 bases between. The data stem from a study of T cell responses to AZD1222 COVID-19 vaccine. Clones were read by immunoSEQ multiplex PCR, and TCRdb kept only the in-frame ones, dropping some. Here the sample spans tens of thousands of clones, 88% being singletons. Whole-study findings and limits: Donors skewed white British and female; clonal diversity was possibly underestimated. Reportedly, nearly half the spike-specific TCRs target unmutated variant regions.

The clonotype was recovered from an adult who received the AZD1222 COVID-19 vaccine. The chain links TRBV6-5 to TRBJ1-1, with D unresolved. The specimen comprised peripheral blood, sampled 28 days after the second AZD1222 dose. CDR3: CASSYSEGNTEAFF. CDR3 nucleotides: TGTGCCAGCAGTTACTCGGAAGGGAACACTGAAGCTTTCTTT.